The clone carrying this T cell receptor (beta chain) appeared a few times. These data come from a study of blood T cell repertoires in COVID-19. Across the study: The United States, Italy and Spain were the sources of the acute and convalescent COVID-19 samples. From T cells, B-cell-depleted T cells, or PBMCs came the material, which was cDNA or gDNA.

In the authors' methods: Estimation of nucleated cell counts relied on the amplification of reference gene primers. Some clones are missing from TCRdb's copy, which holds only in-frame ones; the method was immunoSEQ multiplex PCR. D and trimming come from the DNA, and the V and J calls and clone size come from that table. Of 350,000 or so clones listed, approximately 82% are singletons. The CDR3 has 14 residues. V shed 5 bases and J 8 bases; nucleotides not matched to a gene: 8. The germline V gene has CDR1 SGHTA and CDR2 FQGTGA. Material for sequencing was peripheral blood. The chain combines TRBV7-3 with TRBJ2-1, with 8 bases that match TRBD2. This receptor was taken from a man aged 25-45 years with active or convalescent COVID-19. CDR3: CASSLRGGQDEQFF. The CDR3 DNA is TGTGCCAGCAGCCTGCGCGGGGGGCAGGATGAGCAGTTCTTC.